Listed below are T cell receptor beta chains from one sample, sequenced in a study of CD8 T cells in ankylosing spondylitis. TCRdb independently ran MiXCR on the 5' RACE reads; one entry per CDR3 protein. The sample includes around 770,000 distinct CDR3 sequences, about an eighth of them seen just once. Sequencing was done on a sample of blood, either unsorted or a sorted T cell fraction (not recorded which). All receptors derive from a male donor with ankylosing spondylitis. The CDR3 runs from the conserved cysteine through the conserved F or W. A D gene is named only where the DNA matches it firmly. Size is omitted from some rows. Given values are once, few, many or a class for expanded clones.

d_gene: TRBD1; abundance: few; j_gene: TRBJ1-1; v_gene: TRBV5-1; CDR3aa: CASSSLGQVNTEAFF; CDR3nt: TGCGCCAGCAGCTCCCTGGGACAGGTTAACACTGAAGCTTTCTTT
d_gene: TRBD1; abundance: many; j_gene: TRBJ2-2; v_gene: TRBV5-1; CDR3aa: CASSLLGQGTGELFF; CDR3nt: TGCGCCAGCAGCCTGCTTGGACAGGGAACCGGGGAGCTGTTTTTT
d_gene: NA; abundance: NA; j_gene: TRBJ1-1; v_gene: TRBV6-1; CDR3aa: CASRVEQGSTEAFF; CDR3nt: TGTGCCAGCAGGGTCGAACAGGGAAGTACTGAAGCTTTCTTT
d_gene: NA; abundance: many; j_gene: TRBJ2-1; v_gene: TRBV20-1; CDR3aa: CSARDLETNNEQFF; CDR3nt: TGCAGTGCTAGAGATCTCGAGACCAACAATGAGCAGTTCTTC
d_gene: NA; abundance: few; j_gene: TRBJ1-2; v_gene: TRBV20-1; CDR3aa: CSAYRRRGINYGYTF; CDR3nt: TGCAGTGCTTACCGAAGGAGGGGTATAAACTATGGCTACACCTTC
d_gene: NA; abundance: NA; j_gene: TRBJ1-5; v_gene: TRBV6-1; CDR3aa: CASSVTTDQPQHF; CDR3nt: TGTGCCAGCAGTGTGACGACGGATCAGCCCCAGCATTTT
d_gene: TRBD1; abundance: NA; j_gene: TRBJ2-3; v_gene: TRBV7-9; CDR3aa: CASSLGDRGRKDTQYF; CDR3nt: TGTGCCAGCAGCTTAGGGGACAGGGGAAGGAAAGATACGCAGTATTTT
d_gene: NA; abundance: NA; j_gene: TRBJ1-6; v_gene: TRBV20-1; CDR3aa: CSASSGTGSPLHF; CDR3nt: TGCAGTGCTAGTTCCGGGACTGGTTCACCCCTCCACTTT
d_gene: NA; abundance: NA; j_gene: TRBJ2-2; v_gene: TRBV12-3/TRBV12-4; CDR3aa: CASTPPGERNTGELFF; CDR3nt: TGTGCCAGCACACCCCCCGGGGAGAGAAACACCGGGGAGCTGTTTTTT
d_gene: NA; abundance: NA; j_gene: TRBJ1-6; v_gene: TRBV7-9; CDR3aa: CASSLESGSPLHF; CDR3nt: TGTGCCAGCAGCTTAGAGTCCGGATCACCCCTCCACTTT
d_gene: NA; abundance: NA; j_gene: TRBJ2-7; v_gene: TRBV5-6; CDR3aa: CASSLGPPPGEIHEQYF; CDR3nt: TGTGCCAGCAGCTTGGGACCCCCTCCGGGAGAGATTCACGAGCAGTACTTC
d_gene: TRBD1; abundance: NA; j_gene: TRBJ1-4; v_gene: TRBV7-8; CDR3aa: CASSSDRVGGKLFF; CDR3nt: TGTGCCAGCAGCTCAGACAGGGTGGGTGGAAAACTGTTTTTT
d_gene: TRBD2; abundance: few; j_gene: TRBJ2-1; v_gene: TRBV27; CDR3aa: CASSSGTSGASSYNEQFF; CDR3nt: TGTGCCAGCAGTTCCGGGACTAGCGGGGCGAGCTCCTACAATGAGCAGTTCTTC
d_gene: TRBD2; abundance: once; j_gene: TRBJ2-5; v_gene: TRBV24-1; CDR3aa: CATSDLTTSGTAETQYF; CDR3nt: TGTGCCACCAGTGATTTGACCACTAGCGGGACCGCGGAGACCCAGTACTTC
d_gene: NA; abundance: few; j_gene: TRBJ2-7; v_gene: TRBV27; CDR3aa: CASTQTTPYEQYF; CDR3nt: TGTGCCAGCACCCAGACAACTCCTTACGAGCAGTACTTC
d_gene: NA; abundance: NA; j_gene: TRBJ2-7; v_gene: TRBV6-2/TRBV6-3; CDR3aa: CASNKDARGYEQYF; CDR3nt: TGTGCCAGCAATAAGGACGCCCGGGGCTACGAGCAGTACTTC
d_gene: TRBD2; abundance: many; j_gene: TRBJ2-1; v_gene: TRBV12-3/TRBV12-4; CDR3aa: CASTGLAGSNEQFF; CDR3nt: TGTGCCAGCACGGGGCTAGCGGGAAGTAATGAGCAGTTCTTC
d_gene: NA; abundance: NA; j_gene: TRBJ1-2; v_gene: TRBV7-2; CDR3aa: CASSLARTIPFGYTF; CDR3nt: TGTGCCAGCAGCTTAGCACGGACGATCCCTTTTGGCTACACCTTC
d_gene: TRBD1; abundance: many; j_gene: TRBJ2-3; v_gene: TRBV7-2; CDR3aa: CASSRGPGQKAGDTQYF; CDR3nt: TGTGCCAGCAGCCGGGGTCCGGGACAGAAAGCTGGAGATACGCAGTATTTT
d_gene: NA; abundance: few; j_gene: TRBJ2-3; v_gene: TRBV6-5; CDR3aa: CASSYSRLFTDTQYF; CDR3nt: TGTGCCAGCAGTTACTCGAGGCTGTTCACAGATACGCAGTATTTT
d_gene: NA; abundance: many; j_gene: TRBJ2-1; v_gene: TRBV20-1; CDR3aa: CSAARSGRNEQFF; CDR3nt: TGCAGTGCTGCCCGATCAGGCAGGAATGAGCAGTTCTTC
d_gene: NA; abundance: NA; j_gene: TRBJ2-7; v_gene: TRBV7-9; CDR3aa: CASSLGRASYEQYF; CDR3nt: TGTGCCAGCAGTTTAGGACGGGCTTCCTACGAGCAGTACTTC
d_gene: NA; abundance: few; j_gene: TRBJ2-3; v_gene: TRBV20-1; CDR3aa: CSAPHDPSTDTQYF; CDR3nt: TGCAGTGCTCCGCATGACCCTAGCACAGATACGCAGTATTTT
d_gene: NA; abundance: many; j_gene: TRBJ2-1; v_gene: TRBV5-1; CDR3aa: CASSKGTLYNEQFF; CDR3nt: TGCGCCAGCAGCAAGGGGACTCTTTACAATGAGCAGTTCTTC
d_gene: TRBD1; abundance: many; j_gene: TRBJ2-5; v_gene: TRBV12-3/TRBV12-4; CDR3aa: CASSKGQFQETQYF; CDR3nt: TGTGCCAGCAGTAAGGGACAGTTTCAAGAGACCCAGTACTTC
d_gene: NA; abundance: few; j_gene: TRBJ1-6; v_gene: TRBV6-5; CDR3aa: CASSYVSQGNSPLHF; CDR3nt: TGTGCCAGCAGTTACGTTTCCCAGGGGAATTCACCCCTCCACTTT
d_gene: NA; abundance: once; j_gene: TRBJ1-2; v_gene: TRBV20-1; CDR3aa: CSARRTENYGYTF; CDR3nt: TGCAGTGCTCGCAGGACGGAGAACTATGGCTACACCTTC
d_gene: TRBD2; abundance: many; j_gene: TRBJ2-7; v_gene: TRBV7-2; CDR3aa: CASSLVTSGRYEQYF; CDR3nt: TGTGCCAGCAGCTTAGTTACTAGCGGGAGATACGAGCAGTACTTC
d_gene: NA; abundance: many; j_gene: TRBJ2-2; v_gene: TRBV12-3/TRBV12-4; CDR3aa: CASSHGTPNTGELFF; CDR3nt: TGTGCCAGCAGTCACGGGACACCGAACACCGGGGAGCTGTTTTTT
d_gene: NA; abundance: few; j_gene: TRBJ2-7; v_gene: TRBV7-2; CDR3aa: CASSPITTGLLSYEQYF; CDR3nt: TGTGCCAGCAGCCCAATAACTACCGGATTACTGTCCTACGAGCAGTACTTC
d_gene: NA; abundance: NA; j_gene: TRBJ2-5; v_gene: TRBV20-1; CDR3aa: CSAKQGRTRETQYF; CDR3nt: TGCAGTGCTAAACAGGGAAGGACAAGGGAGACCCAGTACTTC
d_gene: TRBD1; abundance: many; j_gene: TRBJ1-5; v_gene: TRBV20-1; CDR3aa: CSARGTGPAPQHF; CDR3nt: TGCAGTGCTAGAGGGACAGGTCCAGCGCCCCAGCATTTT
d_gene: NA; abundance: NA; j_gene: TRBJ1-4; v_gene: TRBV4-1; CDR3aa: CASSQGVQLWGKLFF; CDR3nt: TGCGCCAGCAGCCAAGGGGTTCAACTCTGGGGAAAACTGTTTTTT
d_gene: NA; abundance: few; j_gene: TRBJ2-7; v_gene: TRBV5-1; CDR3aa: CASSNTRSSYEQYF; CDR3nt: TGCGCCAGCAGCAACACCAGGAGCTCCTACGAGCAGTACTTC
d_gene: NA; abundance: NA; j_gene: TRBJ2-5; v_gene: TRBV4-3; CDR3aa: CASSQEYRAGRETQYF; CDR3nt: TGCGCCAGCAGCCAAGAATACAGGGCTGGGCGAGAGACCCAGTACTTC
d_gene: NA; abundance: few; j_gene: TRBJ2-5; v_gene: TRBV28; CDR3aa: CASSSGRDEIQETQYF; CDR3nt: TGTGCCAGCAGTTCTGGCCGGGATGAGATTCAAGAGACCCAGTACTTC
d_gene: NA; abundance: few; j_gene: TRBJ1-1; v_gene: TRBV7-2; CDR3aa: CASSLLTTYTEAFF; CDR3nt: TGTGCCAGCAGCTTATTGACGACCTACACTGAAGCTTTCTTT
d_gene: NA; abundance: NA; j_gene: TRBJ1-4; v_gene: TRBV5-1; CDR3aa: CASSHNGPATNEKLFF; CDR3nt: TGCGCCAGCAGCCACAATGGACCAGCAACTAATGAAAAACTGTTTTTT
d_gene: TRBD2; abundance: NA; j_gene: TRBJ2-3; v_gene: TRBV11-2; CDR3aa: CASSLELAGSTDTQYF; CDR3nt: TGTGCCAGCAGCTTAGAACTAGCGGGAAGCACAGATACGCAGTATTTT
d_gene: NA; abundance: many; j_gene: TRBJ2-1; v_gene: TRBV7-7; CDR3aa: CASSSTHGGEQFF; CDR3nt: TGTGCTAGCAGCTCAACCCACGGAGGTGAGCAGTTCTTC
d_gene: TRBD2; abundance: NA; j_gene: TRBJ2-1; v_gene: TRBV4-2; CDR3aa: CASSPGRVAGDEQFF; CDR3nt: TGTGCCAGCAGCCCCGGGAGGGTAGCCGGGGACGAGCAGTTCTTC
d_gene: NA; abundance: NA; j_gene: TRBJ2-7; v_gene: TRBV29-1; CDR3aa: CSVGEGGVYEQYF; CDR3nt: TGCAGCGTTGGTGAAGGGGGGGTGTACGAGCAGTACTTC
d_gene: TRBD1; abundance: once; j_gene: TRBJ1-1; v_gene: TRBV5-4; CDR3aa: CASSDFGQGRTEAFF; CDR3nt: TGTGCCAGCAGCGATTTCGGACAGGGGCGCACTGAAGCTTTCTTT
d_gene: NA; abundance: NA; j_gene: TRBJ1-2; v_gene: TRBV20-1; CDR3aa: CSARDRAVGYTF; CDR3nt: TGCAGTGCTAGAGATCGCGCAGTCGGCTACACCTTC
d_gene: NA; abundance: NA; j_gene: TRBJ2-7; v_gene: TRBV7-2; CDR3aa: CASSLVHRAVHEQYF; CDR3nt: TGTGCCAGCAGCTTAGTCCACAGGGCGGTCCACGAGCAGTACTTC